A selection of T cell receptor beta chains follows, all from one sample in a study of blood T cell repertoires in COVID-19. Libraries were prepared by immunoSEQ multiplex PCR; TCRdb keeps only in-frame clonotypes and omits some of them. The repertoire holds more than 95,000 clones, with 81% as singletons. The sequenced sample was peripheral blood. The receptor source for this set is a woman in her seventies with acute or convalescent COVID-19. Both conserved end residues are part of each CDR3. A D gene is named only where the DNA matches it firmly. Where a row states a size, it is once, few, many or the class of an expanded clone; other rows omit it.

cdr3_aa cdr3_nt d_call v_call cdr3_length clone_size j_call
CASSPPDSFSSYNSPLHF TGTGCCAGCAGCCCCCCGGACAGTTTTTCCTCCTATAATTCACCCCTCCACTTT . TRBV14 18 . TRBJ1-6
CASSPQTRTGELFF TGTGCCAGCAGTCCGCAGACACGGACCGGGGAGCTGTTTTTT . TRBV2 14 once TRBJ2-2
CASSLRTGWGTGELFF TGTGCCAGCAGCCTTAGGACAGGGTGGGGCACCGGGGAGCTGTTTTTT TRBD1 TRBV5-6 16 . TRBJ2-2
CASFPGQPYEQYF TGTGCCAGTTTCCCGGGACAGCCCTACGAGCAGTACTTC TRBD1 TRBV28 13 . TRBJ2-7
CASSQVGTGSYNEQFF TGCGCCAGCAGCCAAGTTGGGACAGGGTCCTACAATGAGCAGTTCTTC TRBD1 TRBV4-1 16 once TRBJ2-1
CASSAYRVGSYEQYF TGTGCCAGCAGTGCGTACAGGGTAGGGTCCTACGAGCAGTACTTC . TRBV27 15 few TRBJ2-7
CASSRTGGENSYNEQFF TGCGCCAGCAGCCGGACAGGGGGCGAAAACTCCTACAATGAGCAGTTCTTC TRBD1 TRBV4-1 17 . TRBJ2-1
CASGSWIADTDTQYF TGTGCCAGTGGGAGTTGGATAGCGGACACAGATACGCAGTATTTT . TRBV27 15 . TRBJ2-3
CASRATGTWKAFF TGTGCCAGCAGAGCTACAGGGACGTGGAAAGCTTTCTTT . TRBV7-2 13 . TRBJ1-1
CASSRSDGVYEQYF TGTGCCAGCAGCAGGTCAGACGGAGTCTACGAGCAGTACTTC . TRBV7-2 14 few TRBJ2-7
CASSLAQGARTYEQYF TGCGCCAGCAGCTTGGCCCAGGGGGCGCGCACCTACGAGCAGTACTTC TRBD1 TRBV5-1 16 . TRBJ2-7
CASSRGQVATNEKLFF TGTGCCAGCAGCAGGGGACAGGTGGCAACTAATGAAAAACTGTTTTTT TRBD1 TRBV2 16 . TRBJ1-4
CASSYGEGAYEQYF TGTGCCAGCAGTTACGGGGAGGGGGCCTACGAGCAGTACTTC . TRBV6-5 14 . TRBJ2-7
CASSPAGRFYEQYF TGTGCCAGCAGCCCGGCAGGGAGGTTCTACGAGCAGTACTTC . TRBV9 14 . TRBJ2-7
CASSLTGASSYNEQFF TGTGCCAGCTCATTAACAGGGGCGAGCTCCTACAATGAGCAGTTCTTC TRBD1 TRBV18 16 . TRBJ2-1
CASSLDPRNHYGYTF TGTGCCAGCAGCTTAGATCCCAGGAATCACTATGGCTACACCTTC . TRBV11-2 15 . TRBJ1-2
CASSLVVGQVGTQYF TGTGCCAGCAGCTTAGTTGTAGGTCAGGTGGGGACCCAGTACTTC . TRBV7-2 15 . TRBJ2-5
CASSFRDNEQFF TGCGCCAGCAGCTTCCGGGACAATGAGCAGTTCTTC . TRBV5-1 12 once TRBJ2-1
CSVRFEVSGTDTQYF TGCAGCGTTCGCTTTGAGGTTAGCGGCACAGATACGCAGTATTTT . TRBV29-1 15 . TRBJ2-3
CASSEVRDSYTDTQYF TGTGCCAGCAGTGAAGTCCGGGACTCCTACACAGATACGCAGTATTTT . TRBV2 16 . TRBJ2-3
CASTRSETWGNTIYF TGTGCCAGCACCCGTAGCGAGACCTGGGGAAACACCATATATTTT . TRBV7-2 15 . TRBJ1-3
CASSYSIDRARGYTF TGTGCCAGCAGTTACTCGATTGACAGGGCCCGTGGCTACACCTTC TRBD1 TRBV6-5 15 . TRBJ1-2
CASSLDFGLAGNEQFF TGTGCCAGCAGTTTAGATTTCGGACTAGCTGGCAATGAGCAGTTCTTC TRBD2 TRBV27 16 . TRBJ2-1
CASRQGANTGELFF TGTGCCAGCAGACAGGGGGCGAACACCGGGGAGCTGTTTTTT TRBD1 TRBV19 14 . TRBJ2-2
CASSLAGGYEQYF TGTGCCAGCAGCTTAGCGGGGGGCTACGAGCAGTACTTC . TRBV7-9 13 . TRBJ2-7
CASSLGGTANYEQYF TGTGCCAGCAGCTTAGGGGGGACAGCAAACTACGAGCAGTACTTC TRBD1 TRBV11-3 15 . TRBJ2-7
CASSPRTSSVTDTQYF TGTGCCAGCTCACCACGGACTAGCTCCGTAACCGATACGCAGTATTTT TRBD2 TRBV18 16 . TRBJ2-3
CASSLDRVNTEAFF TGTGCCAGCAGCTTAGACAGGGTTAACACTGAAGCTTTCTTT TRBD1 TRBV9 14 once TRBJ1-1
CASSPRGGRPEAFF TGTGCCAGCAGCCCCAGAGGCGGCAGACCTGAAGCTTTCTTT . TRBV3-1/TRBV3-2 14 . TRBJ1-1
CASSQALTGNGEYGYTF TGTGCCAGCAGCCAAGCGCTGACAGGGAACGGAGAGTATGGCTACACCTTC TRBD1 TRBV4-2 17 . TRBJ1-2
CASSVGQGSGELFF TGTGCCAGCAGCGTCGGACAGGGGTCCGGGGAGCTGTTTTTT TRBD1 TRBV9 14 . TRBJ2-2
CASSGEGSYGYTF TGTGCCAGCAGTGGAGAAGGAAGCTATGGCTACACCTTC . TRBV28 13 . TRBJ1-2
CATSRDYEQYF TGTGCCACCTCTCGCGACTACGAGCAGTACTTC . TRBV19 11 . TRBJ2-7
CAWSNPTARHQPQHF TGTGCCTGGAGTAACCCGACTGCCCGCCATCAGCCCCAGCATTTT . TRBV30 15 . TRBJ1-5
CASSERGNRGEAFF TGCGCCAGCAGTGAGCGGGGGAATCGGGGTGAAGCTTTCTTT . TRBV10-2 14 . TRBJ1-1
CASSMRTSADTDTQYF TGTGCCAGTAGTATGAGGACTAGCGCCGACACAGATACGCAGTATTTT TRBD2 TRBV19 16 . TRBJ2-3
CASSDSGHSNSPLHF TGTGCCAGCAGTGACTCGGGACACTCTAATTCACCCCTCCACTTT . TRBV25-1 15 once TRBJ1-6
CASSQDLGQGLTDTQYF TGCGCCAGCAGCCAAGATCTGGGGCAGGGGCTCACAGATACGCAGTATTTT . TRBV4-3 17 . TRBJ2-3
CATSRDPGTGDSPLHF TGTGCCACCAGCAGAGATCCGGGGACAGGGGATTCACCCCTCCACTTT TRBD1 TRBV15 16 . TRBJ1-6
CASSLGRGSSYNEQFF TGTGCCAGCAGCTTAGGGAGGGGCAGCTCCTACAATGAGCAGTTCTTC . TRBV11-2 16 . TRBJ2-1
CASSSRTAGRDTQYF TGTGCCAGCAGCTCTCGGACAGCAGGAAGAGATACGCAGTATTTT . TRBV5-4 15 . TRBJ2-3